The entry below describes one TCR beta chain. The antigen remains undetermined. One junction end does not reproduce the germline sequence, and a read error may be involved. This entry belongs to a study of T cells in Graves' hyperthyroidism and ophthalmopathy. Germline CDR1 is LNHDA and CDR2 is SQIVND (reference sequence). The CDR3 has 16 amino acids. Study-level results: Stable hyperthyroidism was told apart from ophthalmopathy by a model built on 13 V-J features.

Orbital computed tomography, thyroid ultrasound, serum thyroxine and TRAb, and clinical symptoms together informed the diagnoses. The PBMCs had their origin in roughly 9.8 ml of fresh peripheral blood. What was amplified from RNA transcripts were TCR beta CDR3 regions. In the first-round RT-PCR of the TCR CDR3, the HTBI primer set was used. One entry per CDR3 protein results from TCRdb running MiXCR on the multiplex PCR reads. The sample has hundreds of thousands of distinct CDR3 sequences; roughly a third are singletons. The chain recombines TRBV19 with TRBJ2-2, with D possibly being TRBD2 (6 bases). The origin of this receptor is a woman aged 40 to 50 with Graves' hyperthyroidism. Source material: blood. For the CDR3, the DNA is TGTGCCAGTAGTATAGATTTAGGAGTGAACACCGGGGGGCTGTTTTTT. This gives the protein CASSIDLGVNTGGLFF.